This TCR beta chain was sequenced during a study of control samples from healthy donors and cancer patients. Germline lookup yields CDR1 SGHDT and CDR2 YYEEEE. V shed 0 bases and J shed 3 bases, with 10 bases lying between them. The CDR3 has 15 residues. The table came from immunoSEQ multiplex PCR; TCRdb's copy has only in-frame clones and leaves some out. The sample consists of roughly 98,000 clones, approximately 93% of them appearing once. The gene calls are TRBV5-6 and TRBJ1-5; D gene ambiguous. Sequencing used blood. This sequence originates from a man aged 18 to 29 in good health. This CDR3 reads CASSLAGRNNQPQHF. For the CDR3, the DNA is TGTGCCAGCAGCTTGGCCGGGAGGAACAATCAGCCCCAGCATTTT.